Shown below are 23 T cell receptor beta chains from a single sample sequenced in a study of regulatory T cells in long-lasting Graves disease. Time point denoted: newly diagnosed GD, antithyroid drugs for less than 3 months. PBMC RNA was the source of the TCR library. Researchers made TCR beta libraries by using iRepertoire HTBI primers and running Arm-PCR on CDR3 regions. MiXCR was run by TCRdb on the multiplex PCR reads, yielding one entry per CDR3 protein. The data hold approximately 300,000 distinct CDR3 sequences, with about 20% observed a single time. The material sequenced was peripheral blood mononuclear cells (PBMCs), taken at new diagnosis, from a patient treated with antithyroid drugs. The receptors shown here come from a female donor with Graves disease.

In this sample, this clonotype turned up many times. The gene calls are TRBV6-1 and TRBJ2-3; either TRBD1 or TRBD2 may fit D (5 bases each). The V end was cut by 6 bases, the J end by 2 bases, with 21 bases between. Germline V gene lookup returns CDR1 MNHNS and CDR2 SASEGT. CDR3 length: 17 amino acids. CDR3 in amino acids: CASSPPLGEKDTDTQYF. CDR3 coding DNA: TGTGCCAGCAGCCCCCCCCTAGGGGAGAAAGACACAGATACGCAGTATTTT.

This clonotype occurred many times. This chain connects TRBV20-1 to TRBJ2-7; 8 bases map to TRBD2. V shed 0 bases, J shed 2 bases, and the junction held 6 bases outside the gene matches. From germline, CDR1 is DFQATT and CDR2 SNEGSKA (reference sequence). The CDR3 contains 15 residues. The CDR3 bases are TGCAGTGCTAGAGATCAAACTAGCGGCACCTACGAGCAGTACTTC. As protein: CSARDQTSGTYEQYF.

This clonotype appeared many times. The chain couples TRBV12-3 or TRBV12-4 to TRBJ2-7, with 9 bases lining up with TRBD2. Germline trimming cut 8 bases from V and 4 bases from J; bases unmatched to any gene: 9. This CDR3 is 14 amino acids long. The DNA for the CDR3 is TGTGCCAGCGTTAGCGGGAGTGGTGGGTACGAGCAGTACTTC. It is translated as CASVSGSGGYEQYF.

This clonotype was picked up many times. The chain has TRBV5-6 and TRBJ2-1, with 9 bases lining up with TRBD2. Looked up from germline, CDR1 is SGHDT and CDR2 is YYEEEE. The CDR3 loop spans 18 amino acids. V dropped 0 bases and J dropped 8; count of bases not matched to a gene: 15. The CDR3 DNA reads TGTGCCAGCAGCTTGGTGCCTCTCCTGCGGGAGGGCGAGGATGAGCAGTTCTTC. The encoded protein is CASSLVPLLREGEDEQFF.

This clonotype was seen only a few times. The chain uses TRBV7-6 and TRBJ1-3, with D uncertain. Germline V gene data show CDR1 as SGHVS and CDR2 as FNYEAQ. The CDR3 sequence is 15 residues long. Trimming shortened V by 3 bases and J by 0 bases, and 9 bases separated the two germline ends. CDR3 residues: CASSFGPGSGNTIYF. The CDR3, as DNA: TGTGCCAGCAGCTTTGGTCCAGGCTCTGGAAACACCATATATTTT.

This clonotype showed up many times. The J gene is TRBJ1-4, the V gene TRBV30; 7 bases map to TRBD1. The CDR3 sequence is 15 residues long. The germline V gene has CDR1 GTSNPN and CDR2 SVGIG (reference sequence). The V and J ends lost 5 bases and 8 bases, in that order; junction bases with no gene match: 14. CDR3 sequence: CAWGAPGGLKEKLFF. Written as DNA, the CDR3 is TGTGCCTGGGGTGCCCCAGGGGGGTTGAAGGAAAAACTGTTTTTT.

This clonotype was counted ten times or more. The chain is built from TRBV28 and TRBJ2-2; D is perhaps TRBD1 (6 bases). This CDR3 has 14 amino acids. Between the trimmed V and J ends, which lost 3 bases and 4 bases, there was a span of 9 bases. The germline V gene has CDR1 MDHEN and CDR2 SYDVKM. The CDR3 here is CASSLPRGTGELFF. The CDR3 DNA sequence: TGTGCCAGCAGTTTGCCCAGGGGCACCGGGGAGCTGTTTTTT. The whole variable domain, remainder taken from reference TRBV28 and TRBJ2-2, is DVKVTQSSRYLVKRTGEKVFLECVQDMDHENMFWYRQDPGLGLRLIYFSYDVKMKEKGDIPEGYSVSREKKERFSLILESASTNQTSMYLCASSLPRGTGELFFGEGSRLTVL.

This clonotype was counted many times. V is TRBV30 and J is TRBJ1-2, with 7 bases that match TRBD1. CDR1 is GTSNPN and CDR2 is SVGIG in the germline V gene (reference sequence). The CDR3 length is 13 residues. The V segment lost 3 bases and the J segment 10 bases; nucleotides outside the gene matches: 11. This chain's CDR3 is CAWREGASGIYTF. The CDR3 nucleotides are TGTGCCTGGAGGGAGGGGGCCTCCGGGATCTACACCTTC.

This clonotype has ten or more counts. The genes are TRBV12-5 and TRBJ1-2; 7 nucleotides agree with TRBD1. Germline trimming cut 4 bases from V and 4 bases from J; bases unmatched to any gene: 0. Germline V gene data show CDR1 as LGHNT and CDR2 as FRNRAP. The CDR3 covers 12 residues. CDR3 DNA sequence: TGTGCTAGTGGTTGGGACAGCTATGGCTACACCTTC. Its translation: CASGWDSYGYTF.

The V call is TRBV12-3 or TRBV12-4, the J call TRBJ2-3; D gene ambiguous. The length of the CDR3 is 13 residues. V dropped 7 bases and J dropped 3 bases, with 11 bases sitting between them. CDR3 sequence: CASKRAETDTQYF. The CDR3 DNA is TGTGCCAGCAAACGGGCGGAGACAGATACGCAGTATTTT.

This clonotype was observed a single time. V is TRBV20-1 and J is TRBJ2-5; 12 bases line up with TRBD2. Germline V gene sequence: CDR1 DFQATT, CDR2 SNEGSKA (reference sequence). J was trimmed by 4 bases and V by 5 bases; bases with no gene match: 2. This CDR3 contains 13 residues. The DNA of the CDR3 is TGCAGTGCTGTGGGACTAGCGGGAGAGACCCAGTACTTC. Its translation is CSAVGLAGETQYF.

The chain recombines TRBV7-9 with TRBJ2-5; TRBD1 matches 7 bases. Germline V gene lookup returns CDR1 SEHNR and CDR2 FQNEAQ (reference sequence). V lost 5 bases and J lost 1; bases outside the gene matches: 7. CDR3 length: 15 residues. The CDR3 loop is CASSRRQGFQETQYF. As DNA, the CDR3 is TGTGCCAGCAGCAGGAGACAGGGATTCCAAGAGACCCAGTACTTC.

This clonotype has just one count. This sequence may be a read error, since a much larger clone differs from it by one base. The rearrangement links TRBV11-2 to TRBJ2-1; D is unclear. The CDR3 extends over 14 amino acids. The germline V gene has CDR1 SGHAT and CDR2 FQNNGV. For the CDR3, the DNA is TGTGCCAGCAGCTCGTTCCCCAAGTACAATGAGCAGGTCTTC. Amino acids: CASSSFPKYNEQVF. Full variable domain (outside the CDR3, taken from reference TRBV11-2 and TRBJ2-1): EAGVAQSPRYKIIEKRQSVAFWCNPISGHATLYWYQQILGQGPKLLIQFQNNGVVDDSQLPKDRFSAERLKGVDSTLKIQPAKLEDSAVYLCASSSFPKYNEQVFGPGTRLTVL.

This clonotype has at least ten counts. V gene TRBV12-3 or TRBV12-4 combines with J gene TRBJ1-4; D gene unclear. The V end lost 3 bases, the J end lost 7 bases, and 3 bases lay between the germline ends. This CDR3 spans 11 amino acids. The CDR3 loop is CASSFFEKLFF. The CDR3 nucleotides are TGTGCCAGCAGTTTTTTTGAAAAACTGTTTTTT.

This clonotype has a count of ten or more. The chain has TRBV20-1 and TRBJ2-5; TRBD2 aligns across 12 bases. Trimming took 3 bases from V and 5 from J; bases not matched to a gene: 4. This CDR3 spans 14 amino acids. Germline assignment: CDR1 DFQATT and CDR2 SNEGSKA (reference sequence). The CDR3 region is CSARKLAGGETQYF. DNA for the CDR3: TGCAGTGCTAGGAAGCTAGCGGGAGGGGAGACCCAGTACTTC.

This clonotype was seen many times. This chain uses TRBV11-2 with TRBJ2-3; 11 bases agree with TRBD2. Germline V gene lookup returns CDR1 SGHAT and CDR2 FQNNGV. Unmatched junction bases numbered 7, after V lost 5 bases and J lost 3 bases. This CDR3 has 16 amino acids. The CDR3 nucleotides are TGTGCCAGCAGCCCTATAGCGGGAGGGCTTACAGATACGCAGTATTTT. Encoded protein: CASSPIAGGLTDTQYF.

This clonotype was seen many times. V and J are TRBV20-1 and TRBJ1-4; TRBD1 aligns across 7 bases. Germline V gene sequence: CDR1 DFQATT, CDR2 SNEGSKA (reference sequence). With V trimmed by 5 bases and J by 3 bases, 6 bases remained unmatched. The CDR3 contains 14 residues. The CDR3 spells CSASRRGPNEKLFF. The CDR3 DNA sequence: TGCAGTGCTTCCAGAAGGGGGCCTAATGAAAAACTGTTTTTT.

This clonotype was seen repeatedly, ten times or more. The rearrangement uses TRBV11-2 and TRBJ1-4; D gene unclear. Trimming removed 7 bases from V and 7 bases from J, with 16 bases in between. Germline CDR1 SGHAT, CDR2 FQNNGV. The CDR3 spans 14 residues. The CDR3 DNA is TGTGCCAGCACCATCAGCTCTGGGAGTGAAAAACTGTTTTTT. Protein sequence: CASTISSGSEKLFF.

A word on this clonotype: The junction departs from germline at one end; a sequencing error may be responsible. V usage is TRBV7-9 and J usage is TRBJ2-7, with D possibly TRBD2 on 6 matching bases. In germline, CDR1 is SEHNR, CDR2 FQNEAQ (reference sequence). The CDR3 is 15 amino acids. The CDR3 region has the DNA TGCGCCAGCAGCCCCACCGCGGGACGGGACGGCGAGCAGTACTTC. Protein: CASSPTAGRDGEQYF.

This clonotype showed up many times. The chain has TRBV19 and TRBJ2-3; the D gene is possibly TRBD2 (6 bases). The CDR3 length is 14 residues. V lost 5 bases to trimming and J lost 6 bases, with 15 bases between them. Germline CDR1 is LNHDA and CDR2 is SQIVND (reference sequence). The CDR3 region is CASSPGVGSDTQYF. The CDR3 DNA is TGTGCCAGTAGTCCGGGAGTAGGCTCCGATACGCAGTATTTT. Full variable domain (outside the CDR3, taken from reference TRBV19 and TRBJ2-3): DGGITQSPKYLFRKEGQNVTLSCEQNLNHDAMYWYRQDPGQGLRLIYYSQIVNDFQKGDIAEGYSVSREKKESFPLTVTSAQKNPTAFYLCASSPGVGSDTQYFGPGTRLTVL.

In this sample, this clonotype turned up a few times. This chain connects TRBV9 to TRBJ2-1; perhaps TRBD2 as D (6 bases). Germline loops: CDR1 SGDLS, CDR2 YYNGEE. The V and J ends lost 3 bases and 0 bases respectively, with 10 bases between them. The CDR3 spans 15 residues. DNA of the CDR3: TGTGCCAGCAGCGGGGACTGGAGCTCCTACAATGAGCAGTTCTTC. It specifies CASSGDWSSYNEQFF.

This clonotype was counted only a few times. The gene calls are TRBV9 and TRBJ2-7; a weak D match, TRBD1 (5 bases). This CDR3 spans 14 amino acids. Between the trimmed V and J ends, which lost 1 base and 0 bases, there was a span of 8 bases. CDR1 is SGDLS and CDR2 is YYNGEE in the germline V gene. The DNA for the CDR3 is TGTGCCAGCAGCGTAACAGGCAGCTCCTACGAGCAGTACTTC. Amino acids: CASSVTGSSYEQYF.

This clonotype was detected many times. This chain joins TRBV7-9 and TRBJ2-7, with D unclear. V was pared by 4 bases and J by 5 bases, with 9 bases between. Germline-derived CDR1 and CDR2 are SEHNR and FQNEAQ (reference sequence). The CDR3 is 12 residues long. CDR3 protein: CASSSGSDEQYF. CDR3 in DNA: TGTGCCAGCAGCTCTGGCTCTGACGAGCAGTACTTC.